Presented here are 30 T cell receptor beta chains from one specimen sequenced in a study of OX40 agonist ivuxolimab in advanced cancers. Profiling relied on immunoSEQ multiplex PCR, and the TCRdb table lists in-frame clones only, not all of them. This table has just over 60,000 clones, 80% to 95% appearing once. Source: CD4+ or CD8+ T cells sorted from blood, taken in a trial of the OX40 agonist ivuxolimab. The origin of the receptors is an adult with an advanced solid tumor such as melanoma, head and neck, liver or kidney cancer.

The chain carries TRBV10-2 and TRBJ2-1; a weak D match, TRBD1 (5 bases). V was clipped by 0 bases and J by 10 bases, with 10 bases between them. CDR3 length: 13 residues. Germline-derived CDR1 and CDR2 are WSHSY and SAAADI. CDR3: CASSESTRVEQFF. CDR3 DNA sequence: TGCGCCAGCAGTGAGTCGACCAGGGTGGAGCAGTTCTTC.

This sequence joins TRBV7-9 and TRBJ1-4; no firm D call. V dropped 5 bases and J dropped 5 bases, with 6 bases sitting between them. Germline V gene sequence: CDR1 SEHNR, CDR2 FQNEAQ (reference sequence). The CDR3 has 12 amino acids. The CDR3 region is CASSRPNEKLFF. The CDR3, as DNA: TGTGCCAGCAGCCGGCCGAATGAAAAACTGTTTTTT.

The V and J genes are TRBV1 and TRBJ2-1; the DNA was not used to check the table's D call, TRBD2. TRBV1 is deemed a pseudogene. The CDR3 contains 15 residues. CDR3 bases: TGCACCAGCAGCCAAAGCTTACTATATTACAATGAGCAGTTCTTC. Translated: CTSSQSLLYYNEQFF.

Here the CDR3 reads CASRGVGNTEAFF. As DNA, the CDR3 is TGTGCCAGTAGGGGGGTGGGGAACACTGAAGCTTTCTTT. The chain carries TRBV6-5 and TRBJ1-1; a possible D gene is TRBD1 (6 bases). The V gene lost 9 bases and the J gene lost 1 base, with 12 bases spanning the gap. CDR3 size: 13 residues. Germline V gene data show CDR1 as MNHEY and CDR2 as SVGAGI.

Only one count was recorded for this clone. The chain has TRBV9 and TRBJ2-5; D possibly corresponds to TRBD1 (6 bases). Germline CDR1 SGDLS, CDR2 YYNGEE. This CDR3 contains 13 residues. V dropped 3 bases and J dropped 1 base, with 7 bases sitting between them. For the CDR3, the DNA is TGTGCCAGCAGCGGACAGGTCCAAGAGACCCAGTACTTC. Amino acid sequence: CASSGQVQETQYF.

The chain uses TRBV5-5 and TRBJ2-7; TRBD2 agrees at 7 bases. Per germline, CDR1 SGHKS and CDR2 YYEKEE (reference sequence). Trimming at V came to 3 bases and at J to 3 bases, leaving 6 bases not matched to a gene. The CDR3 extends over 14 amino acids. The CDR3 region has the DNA TGTGCCAGCAGCTCGACGACTAGCCTCTACGAGCAGTACTTC. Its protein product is CASSSTTSLYEQYF.

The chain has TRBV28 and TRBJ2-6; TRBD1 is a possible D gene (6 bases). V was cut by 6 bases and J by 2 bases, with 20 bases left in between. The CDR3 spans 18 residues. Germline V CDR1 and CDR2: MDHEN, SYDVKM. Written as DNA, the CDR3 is TGTGCCAGCAGCTGGCCAAGACAGGACGGGGCTGGGGCCAACGTCCTGACTTTC. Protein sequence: CASSWPRQDGAGANVLTF.

The CDR3 loop reads CASSQDSLAEQYF. CDR3 nucleotide sequence: TGCGCCAGCAGCCAAGATAGTCTAGCCGAGCAGTACTTC. The chain recombines TRBV4-1 with TRBJ2-7; TRBD2 is a possible D gene (5 bases). This CDR3 has 13 residues. Trimming pared 0 bases from V and 6 bases from J, leaving 9 bases between. Germline V CDR1 and CDR2: MGHRA, YSYEKL.

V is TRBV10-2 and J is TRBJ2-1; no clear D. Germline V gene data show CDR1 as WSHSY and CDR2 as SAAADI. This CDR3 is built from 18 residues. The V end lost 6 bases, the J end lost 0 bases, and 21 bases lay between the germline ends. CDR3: CASRDTEDARSSYNEQFF. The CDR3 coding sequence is TGCGCCAGCAGGGATACAGAGGACGCTAGAAGCTCCTACAATGAGCAGTTCTTC.

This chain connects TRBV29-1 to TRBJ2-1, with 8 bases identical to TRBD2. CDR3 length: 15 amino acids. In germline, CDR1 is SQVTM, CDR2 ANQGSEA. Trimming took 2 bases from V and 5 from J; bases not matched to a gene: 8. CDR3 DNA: TGCAGCGTTGAACGTTTAGCGGGAAGGGACAATGAGCAGTTCTTC. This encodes CSVERLAGRDNEQFF.

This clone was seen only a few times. CDR3 residues: CASSPTGVWDEQYF. The CDR3 coding sequence is TGTGCCAGCTCACCAACGGGAGTATGGGACGAGCAGTACTTC. This chain connects TRBV18 to TRBJ2-7, with D perhaps TRBD2 (6 bases). The CDR3 runs 14 residues. V shed 2 bases and J shed 5 bases, with 13 bases lying between them. In germline, CDR1 is KGHSH, CDR2 LQKENI.

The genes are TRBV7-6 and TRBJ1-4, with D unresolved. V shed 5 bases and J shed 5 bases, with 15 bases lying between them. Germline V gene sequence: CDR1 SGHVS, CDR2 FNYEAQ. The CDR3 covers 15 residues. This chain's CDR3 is CASSPHQNKNEKLFF. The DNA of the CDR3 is TGTGCCAGCAGCCCACACCAGAACAAGAATGAAAAACTGTTTTTT.

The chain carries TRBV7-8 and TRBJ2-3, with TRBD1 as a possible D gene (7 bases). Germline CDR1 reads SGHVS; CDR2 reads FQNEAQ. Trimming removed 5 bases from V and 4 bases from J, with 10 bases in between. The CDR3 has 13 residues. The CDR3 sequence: CASSQGGPDTQYF. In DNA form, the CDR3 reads TGTGCCAGCAGCCAGGGGGGCCCAGATACGCAGTATTTT.

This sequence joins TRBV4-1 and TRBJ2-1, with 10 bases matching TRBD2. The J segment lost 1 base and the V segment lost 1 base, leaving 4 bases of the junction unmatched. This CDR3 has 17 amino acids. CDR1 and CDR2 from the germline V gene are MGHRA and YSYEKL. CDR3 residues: CASSQVSSGSSYNEQFF. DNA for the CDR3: TGCGCCAGCAGCCAAGTTTCTAGCGGGAGTTCCTACAATGAGCAGTTCTTC.

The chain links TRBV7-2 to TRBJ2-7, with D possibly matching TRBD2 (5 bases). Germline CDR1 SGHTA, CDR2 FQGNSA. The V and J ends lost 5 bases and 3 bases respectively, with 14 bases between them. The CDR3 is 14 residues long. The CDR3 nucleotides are TGTGCCAGCAGCCCATTAGCGTTGGACTACGAGCAGTACTTC. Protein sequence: CASSPLALDYEQYF.

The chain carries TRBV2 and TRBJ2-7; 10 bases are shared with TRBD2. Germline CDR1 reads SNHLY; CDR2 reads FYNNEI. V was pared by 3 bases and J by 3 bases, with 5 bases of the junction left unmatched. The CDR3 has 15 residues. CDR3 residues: CASSDSGLAFYEQYF. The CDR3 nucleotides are TGTGCCAGCAGTGACTCGGGACTAGCGTTCTACGAGCAGTACTTC.

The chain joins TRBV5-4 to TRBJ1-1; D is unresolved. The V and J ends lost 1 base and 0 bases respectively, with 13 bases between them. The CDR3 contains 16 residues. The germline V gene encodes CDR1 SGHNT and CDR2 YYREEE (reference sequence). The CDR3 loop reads CASSLSLQSMNTEAFF. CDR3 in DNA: TGTGCCAGCAGCTTGAGCCTACAGTCGATGAACACTGAAGCTTTCTTT.

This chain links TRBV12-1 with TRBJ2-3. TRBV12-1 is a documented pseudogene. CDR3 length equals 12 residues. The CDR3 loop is CASSFATDTQYF. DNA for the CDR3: TGTGCCAGCAGCTTCGCTACAGATACGCAGTATTTT.

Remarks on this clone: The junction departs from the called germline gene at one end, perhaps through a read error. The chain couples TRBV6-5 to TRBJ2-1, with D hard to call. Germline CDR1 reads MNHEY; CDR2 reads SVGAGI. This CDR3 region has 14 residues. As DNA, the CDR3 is TGTGTCAGCAGACCCGGCCTTACCTACAATGAGCAGTTCTTC. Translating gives CVSRPGLTYNEQFF.

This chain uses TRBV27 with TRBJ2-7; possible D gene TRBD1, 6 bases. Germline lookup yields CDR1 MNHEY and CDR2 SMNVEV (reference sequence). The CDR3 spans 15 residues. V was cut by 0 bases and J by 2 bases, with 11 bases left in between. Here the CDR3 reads CASSLSLDRTYEQYF. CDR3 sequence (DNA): TGTGCCAGCAGTTTATCCCTCGACAGGACCTACGAGCAGTACTTC.

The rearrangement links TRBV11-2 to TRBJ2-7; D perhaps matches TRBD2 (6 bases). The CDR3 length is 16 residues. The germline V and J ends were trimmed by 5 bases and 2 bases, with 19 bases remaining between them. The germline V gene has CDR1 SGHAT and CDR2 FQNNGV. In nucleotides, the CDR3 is TGTGCCAGCAGCCCATACGGGCTGGGGGGAACCTACGAGCAGTACTTC. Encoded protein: CASSPYGLGGTYEQYF.

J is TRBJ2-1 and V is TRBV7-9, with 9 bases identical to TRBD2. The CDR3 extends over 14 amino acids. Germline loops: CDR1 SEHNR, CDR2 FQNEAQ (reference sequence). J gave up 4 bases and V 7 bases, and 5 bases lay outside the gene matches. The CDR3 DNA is TGTGCCAGCACCCCTAGCGGGACATACAATGAGCAGTTCTTC. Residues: CASTPSGTYNEQFF.

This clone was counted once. CDR3 in amino acids: CASIGTGSRAGELFF. The CDR3 nucleotides read TGCGCCAGCATCGGGACAGGGAGTCGTGCCGGGGAGCTGTTTTTT. The chain combines TRBV10-2 with TRBJ2-2, with 9 bases that match TRBD1. Per germline, CDR1 WSHSY and CDR2 SAAADI. The CDR3 extends over 15 amino acids. V shed 7 bases, J shed 6 bases, and the junction held 9 bases outside the gene matches.

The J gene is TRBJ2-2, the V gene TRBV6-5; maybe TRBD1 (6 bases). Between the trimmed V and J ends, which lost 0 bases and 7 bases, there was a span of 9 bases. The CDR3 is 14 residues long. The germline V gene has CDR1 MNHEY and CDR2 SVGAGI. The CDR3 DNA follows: TGTGCCAGCAGTTACTCCGGACAGATCGGGGAGCTGTTTTTT. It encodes CASSYSGQIGELFF.

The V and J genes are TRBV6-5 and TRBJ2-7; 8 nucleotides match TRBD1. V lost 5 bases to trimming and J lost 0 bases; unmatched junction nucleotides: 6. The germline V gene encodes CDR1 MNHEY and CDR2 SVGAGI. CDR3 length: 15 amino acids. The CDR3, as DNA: TGTGCCAGCAGTGTGGGACAGGAACGCTCCTACGAGCAGTACTTC. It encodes CASSVGQERSYEQYF.

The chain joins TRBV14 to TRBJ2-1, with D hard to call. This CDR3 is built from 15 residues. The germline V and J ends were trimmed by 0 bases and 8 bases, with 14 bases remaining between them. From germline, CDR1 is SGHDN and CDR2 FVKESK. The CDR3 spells CASSQDLGPQDEQFF. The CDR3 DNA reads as TGTGCCAGCAGCCAAGATCTAGGACCCCAGGATGAGCAGTTCTTC.

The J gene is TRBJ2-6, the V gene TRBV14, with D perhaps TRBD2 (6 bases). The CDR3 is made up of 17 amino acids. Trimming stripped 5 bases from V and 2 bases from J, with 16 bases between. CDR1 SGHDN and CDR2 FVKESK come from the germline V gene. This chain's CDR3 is CASSKRDSTPGANVLTF. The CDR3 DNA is TGTGCCAGCAGCAAACGGGACTCAACCCCTGGGGCCAACGTCCTGACTTTC.

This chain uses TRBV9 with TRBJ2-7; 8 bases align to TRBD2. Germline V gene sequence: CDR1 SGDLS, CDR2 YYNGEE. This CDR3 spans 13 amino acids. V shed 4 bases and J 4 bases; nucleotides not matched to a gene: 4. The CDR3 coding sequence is TGTGCCAGCAGCCCGGGACTAGTTTACGAGCAGTACTTC. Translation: CASSPGLVYEQYF. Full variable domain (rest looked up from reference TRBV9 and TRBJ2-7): DSGVTQTPKHLITATGQRVTLRCSPRSGDLSVYWYQQSLDQGLQFLIQYYNGEERAKGNILERFSAQQFPDLHSELNLSSLELGDSALYFCASSPGLVYEQYFGPGTRLTVT.

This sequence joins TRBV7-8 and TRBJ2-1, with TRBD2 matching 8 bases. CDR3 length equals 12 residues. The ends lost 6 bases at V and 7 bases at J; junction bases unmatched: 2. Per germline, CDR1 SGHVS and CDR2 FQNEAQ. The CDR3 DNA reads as TGTGCCAGCAGTAGCGGGATAAATGAGCAGTTCTTC. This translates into CASSSGINEQFF. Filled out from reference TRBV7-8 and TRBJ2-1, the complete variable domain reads GAGVSQSPRYKVAKRGQDVALRCDPISGHVSLFWYQQALGQGPEFLTYFQNEAQLDKSGLPSDRFFAERPEGSVSTLKIQRTQQEDSAVYLCASSSGINEQFFGPGTRLTVL.

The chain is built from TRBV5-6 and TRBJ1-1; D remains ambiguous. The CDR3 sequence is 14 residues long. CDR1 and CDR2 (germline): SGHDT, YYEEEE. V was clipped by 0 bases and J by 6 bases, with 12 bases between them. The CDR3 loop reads CASSLGWARAEAFF. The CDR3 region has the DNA TGTGCCAGCAGCTTGGGGTGGGCGCGCGCTGAAGCTTTCTTT. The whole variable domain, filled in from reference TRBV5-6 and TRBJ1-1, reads DAGVTQSPTHLIKTRGQQVTLRCSPKSGHDTVSWYQQALGQGPQFIFQYYEEEERQRGNFPDRFSGHQFPNYSSELNVNALLLGDSALYLCASSLGWARAEAFFGQGTRLTVV.